This TCR beta chain was profiled in a study of beta chain features in type 1 diabetes. Study-wide results and caveats: All four CD4+ subsets of Type 1 diabetes patients contained TCRB CDR3s that were moderately but significantly shorter.

The authors reverse transcribed all of the isolated RNA, so sequencing captured expressed TCRB transcripts. Libraries were prepared by immunoSEQ multiplex PCR; TCRdb keeps only in-frame clonotypes and omits some of them. The sample contains roughly 100,000 clones, approximately 30% of which appear only once. Germline assignment: CDR1 SGHVS and CDR2 FQNEAQ. Trimming removed 4 bases from V and 7 bases from J; junction bases left unmatched: 5. The CDR3 extends over 15 amino acids. A remark on this clone: The antigen remains unidentified.

Each population that was sorted was more than 95% pure. The material sequenced was central memory CD4+ T cells from blood. The clonotype comes from a woman aged 18-29 years with type 1 diabetes. This chain connects TRBV7-8 to TRBJ2-1; 12 positions agree with TRBD2. Written as DNA, the CDR3 is TGTGCCAGCAGCTACCAACTAGCGGGAGGAAATGAGCAGTTCTTC. Translation: CASSYQLAGGNEQFF.